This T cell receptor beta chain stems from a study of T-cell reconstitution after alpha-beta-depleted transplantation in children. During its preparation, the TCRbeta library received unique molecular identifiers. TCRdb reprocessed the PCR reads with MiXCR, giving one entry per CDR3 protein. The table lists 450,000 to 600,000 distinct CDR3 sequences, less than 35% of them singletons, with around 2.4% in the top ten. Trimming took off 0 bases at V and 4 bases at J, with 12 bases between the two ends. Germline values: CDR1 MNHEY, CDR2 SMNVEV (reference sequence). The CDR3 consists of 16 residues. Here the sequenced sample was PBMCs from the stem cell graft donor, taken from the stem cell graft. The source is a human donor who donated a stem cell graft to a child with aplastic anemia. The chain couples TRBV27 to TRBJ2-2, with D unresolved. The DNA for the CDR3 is TGTGCCAGCAGTTTATCCGGGCAGATCGGCACCGGGGAGCTGTTTTTT. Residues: CASSLSGQIGTGELFF.